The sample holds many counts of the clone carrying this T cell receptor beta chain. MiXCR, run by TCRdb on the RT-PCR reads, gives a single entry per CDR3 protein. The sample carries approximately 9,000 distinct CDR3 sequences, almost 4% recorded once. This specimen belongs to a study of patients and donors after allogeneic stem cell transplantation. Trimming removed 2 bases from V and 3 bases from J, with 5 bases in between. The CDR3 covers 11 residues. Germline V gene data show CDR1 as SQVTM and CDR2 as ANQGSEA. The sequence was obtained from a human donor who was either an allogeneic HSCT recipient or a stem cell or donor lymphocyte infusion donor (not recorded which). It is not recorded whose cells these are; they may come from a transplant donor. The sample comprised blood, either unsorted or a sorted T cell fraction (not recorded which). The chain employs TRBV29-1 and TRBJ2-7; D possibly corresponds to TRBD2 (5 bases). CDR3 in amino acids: CSVERGYEQYF. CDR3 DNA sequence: TGCAGCGTTGAACGGGGCTACGAGCAGTACTTC.